Listed below are T cell receptor beta chains from one sample, sequenced in a study of T cell repertoires in cytomegalovirus infection. TCRdb re-called the reads through MiXCR, storing one row per CDR3 protein. This table has around 530,000 distinct CDR3 sequences, more than 25% appearing once. Material: PBMCs. All receptors derive from a human donor in good health (CMV status not recorded). Some clones in this sample may be carry-over from other donors' samples. CDR3s include the opening cysteine and the closing phenylalanine or tryptophan. The D gene is left open where the match is weak. Some rows mark clone size as missing; the rest say once, few, many or name a class of expanded clone.

abundance: -; j_gene: TRBJ1-3; d_gene: -; v_gene: TRBV4-2; CDR3aa: CASSQGQGPDTIYF; CDR3nt: TGTGCCAGCAGCCAAGGCCAGGGGCCCGACACCATATATTTT
abundance: -; j_gene: TRBJ2-5; d_gene: -; v_gene: TRBV7-7; CDR3aa: CASSLGVEGETQYF; CDR3nt: TGTGCTAGCAGCTTAGGTGTGGAGGGAGAGACCCAGTACTTC
abundance: many; j_gene: TRBJ2-1; d_gene: -; v_gene: TRBV7-9; CDR3aa: CASSGLVNEQFF; CDR3nt: TGTGCCAGTTCAGGGTTGGTCAATGAGCAGTTCTTC
abundance: -; j_gene: TRBJ1-2; d_gene: -; v_gene: TRBV2; CDR3aa: CASSERGTVGYTF; CDR3nt: TGTGCCAGCAGTGAACGGGGGACGGTTGGCTACACCTTC
abundance: -; j_gene: TRBJ2-5; d_gene: -; v_gene: TRBV6-5; CDR3aa: CASRPQGSQETQYF; CDR3nt: TGTGCCAGCAGGCCTCAGGGTTCCCAAGAGACCCAGTACTTC
abundance: -; j_gene: TRBJ2-5; d_gene: -; v_gene: TRBV20-1; CDR3aa: CSTPLSPGGETQYF; CDR3nt: TGCAGTACCCCCCTTAGCCCGGGTGGGGAGACCCAGTACTTC
abundance: -; j_gene: TRBJ2-1; d_gene: -; v_gene: TRBV28; CDR3aa: CASSLSPPPSGQFF; CDR3nt: TGTGCCAGCAGTTTATCCCCGCCGCCCTCCGGGCAGTTCTTC
abundance: -; j_gene: TRBJ2-3; d_gene: -; v_gene: TRBV2; CDR3aa: CASSGGTAADTQYF; CDR3nt: TGTGCCAGCAGTGGCGGGACTGCGGCAGATACGCAGTATTTT
abundance: few; j_gene: TRBJ2-3; d_gene: TRBD2; v_gene: TRBV6-6; CDR3aa: CASSYPVTGGWTDTQYF; CDR3nt: TGTGCCAGCAGTTACCCCGTCACGGGAGGTTGGACAGATACGCAGTATTTT
abundance: -; j_gene: TRBJ2-2; d_gene: -; v_gene: TRBV4-1; CDR3aa: CASSPRRSAHANTGELFF; CDR3nt: TGCGCCAGCAGCCCTCGGAGGAGCGCCCACGCGAACACCGGGGAGCTGTTTTTT
abundance: -; j_gene: TRBJ1-3; d_gene: -; v_gene: TRBV7-4; CDR3aa: CASSADGFSGNTIYF; CDR3nt: TGTGCCAGCAGCGCGGACGGATTCTCTGGAAACACCATATATTTT
abundance: -; j_gene: TRBJ1-5; d_gene: -; v_gene: TRBV12-3/TRBV12-4; CDR3aa: CASSLVGALNNQPQHF; CDR3nt: TGTGCCAGCAGTTTAGTAGGGGCTTTGAACAATCAGCCCCAGCATTTT
abundance: -; j_gene: TRBJ2-2; d_gene: -; v_gene: TRBV5-6; CDR3aa: CASSLKAFGTNTGELFF; CDR3nt: TGTGCCAGCAGCTTGAAAGCTTTCGGAACGAACACCGGGGAGCTGTTTTTT
abundance: -; j_gene: TRBJ2-3; d_gene: -; v_gene: TRBV10-3; CDR3aa: CAAVAQGTDTQYF; CDR3nt: TGTGCCGCCGTCGCGCAGGGCACAGATACGCAGTATTTT
abundance: -; j_gene: TRBJ2-3; d_gene: TRBD2; v_gene: TRBV28; CDR3aa: CASSLRGLAGGQDTQYF; CDR3nt: TGTGCCAGCAGTTTACGGGGACTAGCGGGAGGGCAGGATACGCAGTATTTT
abundance: -; j_gene: TRBJ2-1; d_gene: -; v_gene: TRBV5-4; CDR3aa: CASSLLGFTVNEQFF; CDR3nt: TGTGCCAGCAGCTTGCTGGGGTTTACCGTGAATGAGCAGTTCTTC
abundance: -; j_gene: TRBJ2-3; d_gene: -; v_gene: TRBV10-3; CDR3aa: CATQAGSYPTDTQYF; CDR3nt: TGTGCCACCCAAGCCGGGTCCTACCCCACAGATACGCAGTATTTT
abundance: -; j_gene: TRBJ2-1; d_gene: -; v_gene: TRBV11-2; CDR3aa: CASSLDHRDYNEQFF; CDR3nt: TGTGCCAGCAGCTTAGATCACAGGGACTACAATGAGCAGTTCTTC
abundance: few; j_gene: TRBJ1-4; d_gene: -; v_gene: TRBV10-3; CDR3aa: CAISESWGVNEKLFF; CDR3nt: TGTGCCATCAGTGAGTCGTGGGGGGTTAATGAAAAACTGTTTTTT
abundance: -; j_gene: TRBJ1-6; d_gene: -; v_gene: TRBV6-1; CDR3aa: CASSVRGTYNSPLHF; CDR3nt: TGTGCCAGCAGTGTCCGGGGGACCTATAATTCACCCCTCCACTTT
abundance: -; j_gene: TRBJ1-1; d_gene: -; v_gene: TRBV6-6; CDR3aa: CASSYYPEDTEAFF; CDR3nt: TGTGCCAGCAGTTACTATCCAGAAGACACTGAAGCTTTCTTT
abundance: many; j_gene: TRBJ2-7; d_gene: TRBD1; v_gene: TRBV11-1; CDR3aa: CASSIDRGTYEQYF; CDR3nt: TGTGCCAGCAGCATCGACAGGGGTACCTACGAGCAGTACTTC
abundance: -; j_gene: TRBJ2-1; d_gene: -; v_gene: TRBV7-8; CDR3aa: CASSIGGQGYNEQFF; CDR3nt: TGTGCCAGCAGCATAGGGGGGCAGGGCTACAATGAGCAGTTCTTC
abundance: -; j_gene: TRBJ2-5; d_gene: TRBD2; v_gene: TRBV6-5; CDR3aa: CASRLSLAGGPETQYF; CDR3nt: TGTGCCAGCAGGCTCTCACTAGCGGGAGGGCCGGAGACCCAGTACTTC
abundance: -; j_gene: TRBJ2-1; d_gene: -; v_gene: TRBV20-1; CDR3aa: CSARRLTWEDNEQFF; CDR3nt: TGCAGTGCTAGAAGACTCACTTGGGAAGACAATGAGCAGTTCTTC
abundance: few; j_gene: TRBJ2-7; d_gene: -; v_gene: TRBV5-5; CDR3aa: CASSIEYEQYF; CDR3nt: TGTGCCAGCAGCATAGAGTACGAGCAGTACTTC
abundance: -; j_gene: TRBJ2-6; d_gene: -; v_gene: TRBV7-6; CDR3aa: CASSLAYAGANVLTF; CDR3nt: TGTGCCAGCAGCTTAGCGTATGCTGGGGCCAACGTCCTGACTTTC
abundance: few; j_gene: TRBJ1-2; d_gene: TRBD1; v_gene: TRBV7-2; CDR3aa: CASSFLTGGVNYYGYTF; CDR3nt: TGTGCCAGCAGCTTTTTAACAGGGGGCGTTAATTACTATGGCTACACCTTC
abundance: few; j_gene: TRBJ1-1; d_gene: TRBD1; v_gene: TRBV12-3/TRBV12-4; CDR3aa: CASSLVDRITNTEAFF; CDR3nt: TGTGCCAGCAGTTTGGTGGACAGGATAACTAACACTGAAGCTTTCTTT
abundance: -; j_gene: TRBJ2-3; d_gene: -; v_gene: TRBV7-8; CDR3aa: CASSLGVIRTDTQYF; CDR3nt: TGTGCCAGCAGCTTAGGGGTTATACGCACAGATACGCAGTATTTT
abundance: -; j_gene: TRBJ2-1; d_gene: -; v_gene: TRBV18; CDR3aa: CASSPSRDLYNEQFF; CDR3nt: TGTGCCAGCTCACCGTCGCGGGACCTCTACAATGAGCAGTTCTTC
abundance: many; j_gene: TRBJ2-1; d_gene: -; v_gene: TRBV29-1; CDR3aa: CSVQGGLYNEQFF; CDR3nt: TGCAGCGTTCAAGGGGGACTTTACAATGAGCAGTTCTTC
abundance: few; j_gene: TRBJ1-2; d_gene: -; v_gene: TRBV12-3/TRBV12-4; CDR3aa: CASSLGQVKRYGYTF; CDR3nt: TGTGCCAGCAGTTTAGGGCAGGTTAAACGCTATGGCTACACCTTC
abundance: -; j_gene: TRBJ2-5; d_gene: -; v_gene: TRBV24-1; CDR3aa: CATSHPGLETQYF; CDR3nt: TGTGCCACCAGTCACCCCGGTCTGGAGACCCAGTACTTC
abundance: -; j_gene: TRBJ2-2; d_gene: TRBD2; v_gene: TRBV19; CDR3aa: CAGSIGSPSGRTGELFF; CDR3nt: TGTGCCGGTAGTATTGGTTCCCCTAGCGGGAGAACCGGGGAGCTGTTTTTT
abundance: -; j_gene: TRBJ2-7; d_gene: TRBD1; v_gene: TRBV28; CDR3aa: CASSFSDRVGEQYF; CDR3nt: TGTGCCAGCAGTTTCTCGGACAGGGTGGGCGAGCAGTACTTC
abundance: many; j_gene: TRBJ2-3; d_gene: -; v_gene: TRBV7-6; CDR3aa: CASSLGSSLPTDTQYF; CDR3nt: TGTGCCAGCAGCTTAGGGAGCTCCCTACCCACAGATACGCAGTATTTT
abundance: -; j_gene: TRBJ1-2; d_gene: -; v_gene: TRBV28; CDR3aa: CASLRQNGGYTF; CDR3nt: TGTGCCAGTCTCAGACAGAACGGTGGCTACACCTTC
abundance: -; j_gene: TRBJ2-3; d_gene: TRBD2; v_gene: TRBV7-2; CDR3aa: CASSLARLAGRTDTQYF; CDR3nt: TGTGCCAGCAGCTTAGCGCGACTAGCGGGAAGAACAGATACGCAGTATTTT
abundance: -; j_gene: TRBJ1-2; d_gene: -; v_gene: TRBV12-3/TRBV12-4; CDR3aa: CASSLEAGVGYGYTF; CDR3nt: TGTGCCAGCAGTTTAGAGGCAGGGGTTGGCTATGGCTACACCTTC
abundance: many; j_gene: TRBJ1-5; d_gene: -; v_gene: TRBV12-3/TRBV12-4; CDR3aa: CASSLATGNQPQHF; CDR3nt: TGTGCCAGCAGTTTAGCAACGGGGAATCAGCCCCAGCATTTT
abundance: many; j_gene: TRBJ1-3; d_gene: -; v_gene: TRBV7-8; CDR3aa: CASSLTRTTSGNTIYF; CDR3nt: TGTGCCAGCAGCTTAACCAGGACAACCTCTGGAAACACCATATATTTT
abundance: few; j_gene: TRBJ2-1; d_gene: TRBD2; v_gene: TRBV6-5; CDR3aa: CASSYPPGGGEQFF; CDR3nt: TGTGCCAGCAGTTACCCCCCCGGCGGGGGGGAGCAGTTCTTC
abundance: few; j_gene: TRBJ2-1; d_gene: TRBD2; v_gene: TRBV6-2/TRBV6-3; CDR3aa: CASRSAGDNEQFF; CDR3nt: TGTGCCAGCAGATCAGCGGGAGACAATGAGCAGTTCTTC